The 30 T cell receptor beta chains below all came from one sample that was sequenced in a study of early T cells in non-severe SARS-CoV-2 infection. TCRdb re-derived calls from the 5' RACE reads in MiXCR, one entry per CDR3 protein. This repertoire shows 45,000 to 50,000 distinct CDR3 sequences, roughly 6.5% found once; its top ten account for approximately 2.8%. Sequenced material: whole blood, taken at baseline. The receptors stem from an adult who was a healthcare worker with PCR-confirmed SARS-CoV-2 infection or an uninfected control (not recorded which).

The chain carries TRBV3-1 and TRBJ1-1; D is unresolved. The CDR3 is made up of 17 amino acids. Germline CDR1 LGHDT, CDR2 YNNKEL (reference sequence). Trimming pared 0 bases from V and 10 bases from J, leaving 24 bases between. The CDR3 region has the DNA TGTGCCAGCAGCCAAGACGTAGGTGGAACTGCGCATGTGGTAGCTTTCTTT. Amino acid sequence: CASSQDVGGTAHVVAFF. Full variable domain (remainder filled in from reference TRBV3-1 and TRBJ1-1): DTAVSQTPKYLVTQMGNDKSIKCEQNLGHDTMYWYKQDSKKFLKIMFSYNNKELIINETVPNRFSPKSPDKAHLNLHINSLELGDSAVYFCASSQDVGGTAHVVAFFGQGTRLTVV.

Comment on this clonotype: With a much larger clone just one base away, this may be a read error. The V and J genes are TRBV4-1 and TRBJ1-4; possible D gene TRBD1, 5 bases. CDR3 length: 13 amino acids. Germline-derived CDR1 and CDR2 are MGHRA and YSYEKL. The CDR3 DNA reads as TGCGTCAGCAGCCAAGGGGTTTTAGAAAAACTGTTTTTT. Its translation: CVSSQGVLEKLFF.

The table lists this clonotype with many counts. The V call is TRBV7-2, the J call TRBJ2-5; the D gene is possibly TRBD2 (6 bases). Trimming stripped 4 bases from V and 4 bases from J, with 16 bases between. The germline CDR1 and CDR2 sequences are SGHTA and FQGNSA. CDR3 size: 15 residues. CDR3: CASSSPLGGVETQYF. CDR3 DNA: TGTGCCAGCAGCTCACCCCTAGGCGGGGTAGAGACCCAGTACTTC.

This clonotype was observed at least ten times. The chain couples TRBV5-1 to TRBJ2-5; 9 nucleotides match TRBD2. Per the germline V gene, CDR1 is SGHRS and CDR2 is YFSETQ. CDR3 length equals 15 residues. The V segment lost 3 bases and the J segment 4 bases; nucleotides outside the gene matches: 7. CDR3 sequence: CASSSPSGDGETQYF. CDR3 DNA: TGCGCCAGCAGCTCCCCTAGCGGGGATGGAGAGACCCAGTACTTC.

This clonotype was seen more than once but under ten times. The V gene is TRBV19, the J gene TRBJ1-2; TRBD1 aligns across 7 bases. The CDR3 has 14 amino acids. V shed 4 bases, J shed 4 bases, and the junction held 6 bases outside the gene matches. Germline V gene lookup returns CDR1 LNHDA and CDR2 SQIVND (reference sequence). Here the CDR3 reads CASSKGTVLYGYTF. As DNA, the CDR3 is TGTGCCAGTAGTAAAGGGACAGTCCTCTATGGCTACACCTTC.

The chain uses TRBV6-2 or TRBV6-3 and TRBJ2-5; 9 positions agree with TRBD1. Trimming at V came to 2 bases and at J to 5 bases, leaving 12 bases not matched to a gene. The germline V gene encodes CDR1 MNHEY and CDR2 SVGEGT. The CDR3 has 17 residues. The CDR3 nucleotides read TGTGCCAGCAGTTACCCGGGACAGGGTCCCTTTGTGGAGACCCAGTACTTC. Translated: CASSYPGQGPFVETQYF.

The chain employs TRBV28 and TRBJ2-1; D might be TRBD1 (6 bases). The CDR3 sequence is 15 residues long. Germline V gene sequence: CDR1 MDHEN, CDR2 SYDVKM. The ends were cut back, 5 bases at V and 4 bases at J, with 15 bases in the middle. The CDR3 nucleotides are TGTGCCAGCAGTCACCCGAGACAGGCTTACAATGAGCAGTTCTTC. It encodes CASSHPRQAYNEQFF.

The genes are TRBV5-1 and TRBJ1-2; D ambiguous. The CDR3 is 12 amino acids. CDR1 SGHRS and CDR2 YFSETQ come from the germline V gene. The V end lost 0 bases, the J end lost 5 bases, and 5 bases lay between the germline ends. CDR3 in DNA: TGCGCCAGCAGCTTGGACAGATATGGCTACACCTTC. This gives the protein CASSLDRYGYTF. Combining the CDR3 with reference TRBV5-1 and TRBJ1-2 gives the whole variable domain KAGVTQTPRYLIKTRGQQVTLSCSPISGHRSVSWYQQTPGQGLQFLFEYFSETQRNKGNFPGRFSGRQFSNSRSEMNVSTLELGDSALYLCASSLDRYGYTFGSGTRLTVV.

This clonotype was detected ten times or more. The chain joins TRBV20-1 to TRBJ2-3, with D possibly being TRBD1 or TRBD2 (5 bases each). Trimming removed 0 bases from V and 2 bases from J, with 18 bases in between. Germline CDR1 reads DFQATT; CDR2 reads SNEGSKA (reference sequence). The CDR3 sequence is 17 residues long. In DNA form, the CDR3 reads TGCAGTGCTAGAGATGGTCGAAGGGGAGTTTTCACAGATACGCAGTATTTT. Its protein is CSARDGRRGVFTDTQYF.

This clonotype has at least ten counts. One end of the junction is discordant with germline, which a read error may explain. The J gene is TRBJ2-7, the V gene TRBV6-2 or TRBV6-3, with D unclear. This CDR3 is built from 11 residues. The V gene's germline CDR1 is MNHEY and CDR2 SVGEGT. The CDR3 DNA sequence: TGTGCCAGCAGTAACTCCTACGAGCAGTACTTC. The encoded protein is CASSNSYEQYF.

In this sample, this clonotype turned up many times. This chain joins TRBV28 and TRBJ1-5; 8 bases are shared with TRBD1. The V and J ends lost 2 bases and 5 bases, in that order; junction bases with no gene match: 2. The CDR3 sequence is 14 residues long. Germline V gene lookup returns CDR1 MDHEN and CDR2 SYDVKM. The CDR3 here is CASSLAGGYQPQHF. CDR3 bases: TGTGCCAGCAGTTTAGCAGGGGGCTATCAGCCCCAGCATTTT.

This clonotype was seen more than once but under ten times. The V and J genes are TRBV6-2 or TRBV6-3 and TRBJ1-1; maybe TRBD1 (5 bases). V was trimmed by 6 bases and J by 4 bases, leaving 12 bases between them. The CDR3 contains 13 residues. CDR1 and CDR2 from the germline V gene are MNHEY and SVGEGT. CDR3 sequence: CASSIRVGTEAFF. As DNA, the CDR3 is TGTGCCAGCAGCATCAGGGTCGGCACTGAAGCTTTCTTT.

This clonotype was seen more than once but under ten times. J is TRBJ2-3 and V is TRBV5-1; TRBD1 matches 9 bases. V lost 4 bases and J lost 0; bases outside the gene matches: 6. In germline, CDR1 is SGHRS, CDR2 YFSETQ. The CDR3 has 16 residues. This CDR3 is CASSPWTGASTDTQYF. CDR3 nucleotides: TGCGCCAGCAGCCCGTGGACAGGGGCTAGCACAGATACGCAGTATTTT.

This rearrangement joins TRBV6-2 or TRBV6-3 to TRBJ2-7; perhaps TRBD2 as D (6 bases). Germline assignment: CDR1 MNHEY and CDR2 SVGEGT. The V gene lost 5 bases and the J gene lost 2 bases, with 13 bases spanning the gap. This CDR3 has 14 residues. CDR3 sequence: CASSRDSSTYEQYF. CDR3 bases: TGTGCCAGCAGTAGGGACTCCTCGACCTACGAGCAGTACTTC.

In its sample, this clonotype was seen a few times. J is TRBJ2-1 and V is TRBV7-9; 9 bases are a match to TRBD2. Losses at the gene ends were 4 bases for V and 8 bases for J; bases not matched to a gene: 12. Germline lookup yields CDR1 SEHNR and CDR2 FQNEAQ (reference sequence). The CDR3 is 16 residues long. The CDR3 bases are TGTGCCAGCAGCTCCAAGCGGGGGGCTATGTCCTATGAGCAGTTCTTC. This gives the protein CASSSKRGAMSYEQFF.

At least ten counts were recorded for this clonotype. V usage is TRBV7-2 and J usage is TRBJ1-1; D possibly corresponds to TRBD1 (6 bases). This CDR3 spans 13 amino acids. Between the trimmed V and J ends, which lost 5 bases and 1 base, there was a span of 8 bases. Germline assignment: CDR1 SGHTA and CDR2 FQGNSA. The CDR3 here is CASSRGSNTEAFF. CDR3 in DNA: TGTGCCAGCAGCAGGGGGTCGAACACTGAAGCTTTCTTT.

The J gene is TRBJ2-7, the V gene TRBV6-2 or TRBV6-3, with D perhaps matching TRBD1 or TRBD2 (6 bases each). The V end was cut by 0 bases, the J end by 2 bases, with 14 bases between. The CDR3 sequence is 16 residues long. Germline CDR1 MNHEY, CDR2 SVGEGT. CDR3 amino acids: CASSYSRQGRTYEQYF. The CDR3 DNA reads as TGTGCCAGCAGTTACTCGAGGCAGGGGAGGACCTACGAGCAGTACTTC.

The V and J genes are TRBV20-1 and TRBJ2-2, with D maybe TRBD1 (6 bases). Per germline, CDR1 DFQATT and CDR2 SNEGSKA (reference sequence). CDR3 length equals 14 residues. V lost 5 bases, J lost 1 base, and 11 bases lay in between. CDR3 in DNA: TGCAGTGCTCTGGACAGAGAGAACACCGGGGAGCTGTTTTTT. It specifies CSALDRENTGELFF.

At least ten counts were recorded for this clonotype. The rearrangement uses TRBV6-2 or TRBV6-3 and TRBJ1-5; D is undetermined. Between the trimmed V and J ends, which lost 8 bases and 4 bases, there was a span of 9 bases. Germline V CDR1 and CDR2: MNHEY, SVGEGT. This CDR3 has 12 residues. CDR3 sequence reads: CASRIRNQPQHF. Written as DNA, the CDR3 is TGTGCCAGCCGAATCAGAAATCAGCCCCAGCATTTT.

Ten or more counts support this clonotype. This chain joins TRBV4-2 and TRBJ2-2, with D tentatively TRBD1 (5 bases). The germline gives CDR1 LGHNA, CDR2 YNFKEQ. V lost 3 bases, J lost 0 bases, and 17 bases lay in between. This CDR3 spans 18 amino acids. The CDR3 DNA reads as TGTGCCAGCAGCCATCCCTTGGCAGGGCCTACGAACACCGGGGAGCTGTTTTTT. It specifies CASSHPLAGPTNTGELFF.

In the case of this clonotype: Given a much more abundant clone one base away, this may be a read error. The V call is TRBV28, the J call TRBJ2-7; either TRBD1 or TRBD2 may supply D (5 bases each). Trimming stripped 7 bases from V and 0 bases from J, with 22 bases between. Germline values: CDR1 MDHEN, CDR2 SYDVKM. The CDR3 covers 17 residues. This CDR3 reads CASTTGAGYRSSYEQYF. DNA for the CDR3: TGTGCCAGCACTACCGGGGCAGGCTACCGGAGCTCCTACGAGCAGTACTTC.

This clonotype was recorded at least ten times. This chain uses TRBV4-3 with TRBJ1-2, with a weak D call TRBD1 (6 bases). Trimming removed 0 bases at V and 7 bases at J, with 12 bases between. This CDR3 is built from 14 residues. Germline V gene data show CDR1 as LGHNA and CDR2 as YSLEER. The CDR3 loop is CASSQDRGGSGYTF. DNA for the CDR3: TGCGCCAGCAGCCAAGATAGAGGGGGGTCTGGCTACACCTTC.

This clonotype has just a few counts. The junction departs from the called germline gene at one end, perhaps through a read error. The chain uses TRBV7-7 and TRBJ1-5; D may be TRBD1 (5 bases). The length of the CDR3 is 17 residues. Germline V lookup: CDR1 SSHAT, CDR2 FNYEAQ (reference sequence). CDR3 in amino acids: CASSLLPRWGFAQPQHF. In DNA form, the CDR3 reads TGTGCTAGCAGCTTACTCCCGAGATGGGGGTTTGCTCAGCCCCAGCATTTT.

V and J are TRBV15 and TRBJ2-7, with D maybe TRBD1 (6 bases). Looked up from germline, CDR1 is LNHNV and CDR2 is YYDKDF (reference sequence). This CDR3 comprises 13 residues. Trimming stripped 5 bases from V and 4 bases from J, with 12 bases between. CDR3 region: CATSQGTYYEQYF. The CDR3 DNA is TGTGCCACCAGCCAGGGGACGTATTACGAGCAGTACTTC.

The V call is TRBV9, the J call TRBJ1-5; 9 bases map to TRBD1. The CDR3 has 16 amino acids. Germline V lookup: CDR1 SGDLS, CDR2 YYNGEE. V dropped 3 bases and J dropped 0; count of bases not matched to a gene: 4. Here the CDR3 DNA reads TGTGCCAGCAGCGCCGGGACAGGGCGTAGCAATCAGCCCCAGCATTTT. Protein sequence: CASSAGTGRSNQPQHF. Based on the CDR3 plus reference TRBV9 and TRBJ1-5, the full variable domain is DSGVTQTPKHLITATGQRVTLRCSPRSGDLSVYWYQQSLDQGLQFLIQYYNGEERAKGNILERFSAQQFPDLHSELNLSSLELGDSALYFCASSAGTGRSNQPQHFGDGTRLSIL.

This clonotype was detected ten times or more. V is TRBV28 and J is TRBJ2-7, with no clear D. The CDR3 length is 13 residues. The germline V gene has CDR1 MDHEN and CDR2 SYDVKM. Trimming removed 3 bases at V and 2 bases at J, with 8 bases between. CDR3 amino acids: CASSFVGTYEQYF. The CDR3 DNA reads TGTGCCAGCAGTTTTGTCGGAACCTACGAGCAGTACTTC.

This clonotype was counted only a few times. This chain joins TRBV7-6 and TRBJ2-1, with 12 bases aligning to TRBD2. V trimming: 5 bases; J trimming: 8 bases; junction bases outside the gene matches: 16. Germline lookup yields CDR1 SGHVS and CDR2 FNYEAQ. CDR3 size: 18 residues. The CDR3 DNA follows: TGTGCCAGCAGCCAGACACTAGCGGGGGGCCTGGGAGACGATGAGCAGTTCTTC. Residues: CASSQTLAGGLGDDEQFF.

The gene calls are TRBV5-6 and TRBJ2-5, with D perhaps matching TRBD2 (7 bases). CDR1 is SGHDT, CDR2 YYEEEE, per germline. The CDR3 consists of 16 residues. With 4 bases removed from V and 5 bases from J, the gap between germline ends came to 21 bases. The CDR3 DNA follows: TGTGCCAGCAGCCCGGGGAGGGTCTGGGGGCTGGAGACCCAGTACTTC. It yields the protein CASSPGRVWGLETQYF.

This clonotype was picked up many times. V gene TRBV7-9 combines with J gene TRBJ1-2, with D tentatively TRBD1 (6 bases). The V end was cut by 3 bases, the J end by 4 bases, with 15 bases between. The CDR3 is 15 amino acids. Germline V CDR1 and CDR2: SEHNR, FQNEAQ (reference sequence). The CDR3 is CASSFGPGGSYGYTF. As DNA, the CDR3 is TGTGCCAGCAGCTTTGGGCCGGGGGGCTCCTATGGCTACACCTTC.

The sample holds many counts of this clonotype. The CDR3 here is CASSQDLNDRYYGYTF. DNA of the CDR3: TGCGCCAGCAGCCAAGATTTAAATGATCGTTACTATGGCTACACCTTC. This rearrangement joins TRBV4-3 to TRBJ1-2; D call uncertain. V was shortened by 0 bases and J by 3 bases, with 14 bases between the two germline ends. Germline loops: CDR1 LGHNA, CDR2 YSLEER. The CDR3 totals 16 residues.